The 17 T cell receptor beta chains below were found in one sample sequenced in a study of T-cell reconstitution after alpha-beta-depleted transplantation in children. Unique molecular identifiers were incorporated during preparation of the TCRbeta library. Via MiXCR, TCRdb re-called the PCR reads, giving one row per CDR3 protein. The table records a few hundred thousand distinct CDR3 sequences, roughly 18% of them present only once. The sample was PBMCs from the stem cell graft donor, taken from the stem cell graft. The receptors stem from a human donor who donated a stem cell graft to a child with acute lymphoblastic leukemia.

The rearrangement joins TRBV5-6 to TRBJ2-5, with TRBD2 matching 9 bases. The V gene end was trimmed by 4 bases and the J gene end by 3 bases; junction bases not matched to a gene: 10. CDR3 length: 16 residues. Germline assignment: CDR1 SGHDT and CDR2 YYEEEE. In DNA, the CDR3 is TGTGCCAGCAGCCTATTTAGCGGGGGCGGCGAAGAGACCCAGTACTTC. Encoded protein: CASSLFSGGGEETQYF.

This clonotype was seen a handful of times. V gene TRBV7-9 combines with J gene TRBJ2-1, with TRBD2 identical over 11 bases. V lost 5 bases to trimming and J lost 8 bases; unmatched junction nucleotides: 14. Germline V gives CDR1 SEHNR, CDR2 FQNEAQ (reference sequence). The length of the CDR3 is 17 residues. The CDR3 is CASSPKSRTSGGYEQFF. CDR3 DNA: TGTGCCAGCAGCCCCAAATCTAGAACTAGCGGGGGATATGAGCAGTTCTTC.

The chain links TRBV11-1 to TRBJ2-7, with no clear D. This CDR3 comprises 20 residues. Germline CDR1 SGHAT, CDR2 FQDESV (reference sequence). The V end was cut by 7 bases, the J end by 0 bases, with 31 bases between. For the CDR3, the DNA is TGTGCCAGCACCATCGCTTATGGCGATAGGGCCGGGCGGTCCTCCTACGAGCAGTACTTC. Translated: CASTIAYGDRAGRSSYEQYF.

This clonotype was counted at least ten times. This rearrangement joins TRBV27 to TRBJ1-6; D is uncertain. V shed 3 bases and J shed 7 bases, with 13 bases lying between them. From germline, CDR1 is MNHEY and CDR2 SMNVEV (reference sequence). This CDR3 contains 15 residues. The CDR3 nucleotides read TGTGCCAGCAGTTTTGGGTCGGGAGGCAATTCACCCCTCCACTTT. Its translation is CASSFGSGGNSPLHF.

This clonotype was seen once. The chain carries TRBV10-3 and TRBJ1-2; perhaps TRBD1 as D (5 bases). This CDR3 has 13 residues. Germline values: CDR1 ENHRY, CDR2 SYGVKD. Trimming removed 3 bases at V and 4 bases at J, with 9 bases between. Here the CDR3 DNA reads TGTGCCATCAGTGATGAGACAGTCTATGGCTACACCTTC. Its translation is CAISDETVYGYTF.

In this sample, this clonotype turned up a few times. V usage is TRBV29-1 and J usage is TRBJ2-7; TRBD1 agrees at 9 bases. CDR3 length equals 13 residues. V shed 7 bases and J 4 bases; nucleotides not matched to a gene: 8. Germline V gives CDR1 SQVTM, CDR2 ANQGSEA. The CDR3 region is CSATQGARYEQYF. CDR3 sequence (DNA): TGCAGCGCCACACAGGGGGCGCGATACGAGCAGTACTTC.

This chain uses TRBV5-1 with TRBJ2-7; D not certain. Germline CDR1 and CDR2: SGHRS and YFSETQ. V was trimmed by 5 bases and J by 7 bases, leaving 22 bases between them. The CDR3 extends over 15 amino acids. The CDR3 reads CASSLAQLGSGEQYF. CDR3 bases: TGCGCCAGCAGTCTGGCACAGCTCGGGTCAGGAGAGCAGTACTTC. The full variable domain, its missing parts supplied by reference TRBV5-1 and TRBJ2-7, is KAGVTQTPRYLIKTRGQQVTLSCSPISGHRSVSWYQQTPGQGLQFLFEYFSETQRNKGNFPGRFSGRQFSNSRSEMNVSTLELGDSALYLCASSLAQLGSGEQYFGPGTRLTVT.

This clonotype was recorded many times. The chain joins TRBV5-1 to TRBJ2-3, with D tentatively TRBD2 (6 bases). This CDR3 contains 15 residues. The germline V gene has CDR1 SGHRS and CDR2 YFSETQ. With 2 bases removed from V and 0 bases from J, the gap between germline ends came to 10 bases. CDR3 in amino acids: CASSFGSGSTDTQYF. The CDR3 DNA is TGCGCCAGCAGCTTTGGAAGCGGGAGCACAGATACGCAGTATTTT. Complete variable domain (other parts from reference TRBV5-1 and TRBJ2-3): KAGVTQTPRYLIKTRGQQVTLSCSPISGHRSVSWYQQTPGQGLQFLFEYFSETQRNKGNFPGRFSGRQFSNSRSEMNVSTLELGDSALYLCASSFGSGSTDTQYFGPGTRLTVL.

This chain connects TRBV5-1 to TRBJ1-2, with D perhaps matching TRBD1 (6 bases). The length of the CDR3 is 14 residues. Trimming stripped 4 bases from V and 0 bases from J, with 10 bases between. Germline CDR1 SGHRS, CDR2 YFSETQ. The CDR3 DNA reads TGCGCCAGCAGCGTGGACAGCCCTAACTATGGCTACACCTTC. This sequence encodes CASSVDSPNYGYTF.

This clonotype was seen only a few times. The DNA of the CDR3 is TGCGCCAGCAGCTCCACGGGGCCCTTGCAAGAGACCCAGTACTTC. Translated, it gives CASSSTGPLQETQYF. This rearrangement joins TRBV5-1 to TRBJ2-5, with D tentatively TRBD1 or TRBD2 (5 bases each). Trimming removed 3 bases from V and 2 bases from J, with 14 bases in between. The germline V gene encodes CDR1 SGHRS and CDR2 YFSETQ. This CDR3 has 15 amino acids.

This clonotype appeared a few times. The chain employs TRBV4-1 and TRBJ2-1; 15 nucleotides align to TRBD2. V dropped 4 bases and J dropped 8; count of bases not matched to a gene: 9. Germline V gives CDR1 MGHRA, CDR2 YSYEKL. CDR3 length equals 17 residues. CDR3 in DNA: TGCGCCAGCAGCCTTACCGGGACTAGCGGGGGGCGCGATGAGCAGTTCTTC. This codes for CASSLTGTSGGRDEQFF.

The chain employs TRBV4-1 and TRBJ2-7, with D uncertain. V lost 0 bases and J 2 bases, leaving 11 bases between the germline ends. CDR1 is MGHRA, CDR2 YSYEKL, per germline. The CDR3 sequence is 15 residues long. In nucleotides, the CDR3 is TGCGCCAGCAGCCAAGATATCACGGATACCTACGAGCAGTACTTC. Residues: CASSQDITDTYEQYF.

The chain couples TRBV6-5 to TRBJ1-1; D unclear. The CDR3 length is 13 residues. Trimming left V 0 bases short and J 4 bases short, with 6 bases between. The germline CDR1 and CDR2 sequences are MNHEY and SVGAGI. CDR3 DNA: TGTGCCAGCAGTTACTCAGAGCTCACTGAAGCTTTCTTT. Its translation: CASSYSELTEAFF.

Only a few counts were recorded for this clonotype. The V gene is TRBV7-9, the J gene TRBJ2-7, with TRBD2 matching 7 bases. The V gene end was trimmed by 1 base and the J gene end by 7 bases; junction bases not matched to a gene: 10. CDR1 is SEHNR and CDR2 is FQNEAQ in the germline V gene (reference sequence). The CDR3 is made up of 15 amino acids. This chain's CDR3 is CASSLVLAASIEQYF. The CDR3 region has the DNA TGTGCCAGCAGCTTAGTGCTAGCGGCTTCGATAGAGCAGTACTTC.

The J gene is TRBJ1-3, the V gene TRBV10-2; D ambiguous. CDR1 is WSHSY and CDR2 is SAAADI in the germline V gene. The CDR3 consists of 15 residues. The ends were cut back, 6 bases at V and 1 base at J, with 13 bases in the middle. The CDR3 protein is CASSPGGNSGNTIYF. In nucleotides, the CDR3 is TGCGCCAGCAGCCCCGGTGGGAATTCTGGAAACACCATATATTTT.

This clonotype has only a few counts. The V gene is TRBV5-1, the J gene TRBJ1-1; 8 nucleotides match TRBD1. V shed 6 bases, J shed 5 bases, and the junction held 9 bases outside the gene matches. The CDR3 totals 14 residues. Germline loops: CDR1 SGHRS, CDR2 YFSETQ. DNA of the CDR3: TGCGCCAGCACCTCTGGACAGGGTGTGACTGAAGCTTTCTTT. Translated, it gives CASTSGQGVTEAFF.

The CDR3 region is CATSGLLAGEFYNEQFF. The CDR3, as DNA: TGTGCCACCAGCGGCCTGTTAGCGGGAGAGTTTTACAATGAGCAGTTCTTC. The chain employs TRBV15 and TRBJ2-1; 9 bases agree with TRBD2. The CDR3 length is 17 residues. Germline V gene data show CDR1 as LNHNV and CDR2 as YYDKDF (reference sequence). The V gene end was trimmed by 5 bases and the J gene end by 4 bases; junction bases not matched to a gene: 12.